This T cell receptor beta chain stems from a study of cytomegalovirus exposure and HLA in healthy donors. The CDR3 runs to 16 residues. With V trimmed by 1 base and J by 0 bases, 4 bases remained unmatched. Germline CDR1 is SNHLY and CDR2 is FYNNEI. A remark on this clone: What it recognizes is unknown.

Study findings and constraints: A missense DCLRE1C variant was associated with V- and J-gene trimming of TCR beta chains in a later analysis, and an independent cohort replicated the association. The later analysis indicated that the majority of CMV-associated TCR beta chains appeared HLA-restricted. Previous analysis showed most TCR beta V segments were productive about 90% or about 30% of the time.

In the PCR, 60 Vbeta and 13 Jbeta primers were used. TCRdb's table, derived via immunoSEQ multiplex PCR, lists solely in-frame clones and lacks some. The sample carries 100,000 to 150,000 clones, about 84% recorded once. This sequence joins TRBV2 and TRBJ2-7; 9 nucleotides match TRBD2. This clonotype was obtained from a boy aged 5-17 years in good health and CMV-seronegative. Sequencing was done on a sample of PBMCs. The CDR3 protein is CASSEGASGNSYEQYF. CDR3 bases: TGTGCCAGCAGTGAAGGGGCTAGCGGGAACTCCTACGAGCAGTACTTC.